This is a list of T cell receptor beta chains from one sample in a study of blood T cell repertoires in COVID-19. Profiling relied on immunoSEQ multiplex PCR, and the TCRdb table lists in-frame clones only, not all of them. The sample has about 140,000 clones; approximately 80% are singletons. Sequencing used peripheral blood. The source of these receptors is a woman aged 60-70 years with acute or convalescent COVID-19. CDR3s include the opening cysteine and the closing phenylalanine or tryptophan. D genes are given only for firm matches. Only some rows state a clone size, as once, few, many or a class for expanded clones.

TGTGCCAGCAGCCGGAGGACAGGGGTGGAAGAAAAACTGTTTTTT,CASSRRTGVEEKLFF,TRBJ1-4,TRBD1,-,TRBV3-1/TRBV3-2
TGTGCCAGCAGAGGGGATAATTCACCCCTCCACTTT,CASRGDNSPLHF,TRBJ1-6,-,-,TRBV6-5
TGCGCCAGCAAGAACAGCCAGAACACTGAAGCTTTCTTT,CASKNSQNTEAFF,TRBJ1-1,-,-,TRBV5-1
TGTGCCAGTAGTATTTTCAGGGGAGGGCCCTCGAATGAGCAGTTCTTC,CASSIFRGGPSNEQFF,TRBJ2-1,-,-,TRBV19
TGTGCCAGCAGCCCCAGGGGACGGGCGGGAGTACGTTTTTACAATGAGCAGTTCTTC,CASSPRGRAGVRFYNEQFF,TRBJ2-1,-,-,TRBV9
TGTGCCAGCAGCTTAATATCATCAGTCACCTATAATTCACCCCTCCACTTT,CASSLISSVTYNSPLHF,TRBJ1-6,-,-,TRBV7-9
TGTGCCAGCAGCCCCCGGGACAGGGGTTCCACAGATACGCAGTATTTT,CASSPRDRGSTDTQYF,TRBJ2-3,TRBD1,-,TRBV9
TGTGCCAGCAGAAGGGGGACAGGACGCATCTACGAGCAGTACTTC,CASRRGTGRIYEQYF,TRBJ2-7,TRBD1,-,TRBV2
TGTGCCAGCAGTTTTGGCCTAGTCACCGGGGAGCTGTTTTTT,CASSFGLVTGELFF,TRBJ2-2,-,-,TRBV28
TGTGCCAGCAGTTTATACGGGCAGGGGCGGTCTGGGGCCAACGTCCTGACTTTC,CASSLYGQGRSGANVLTF,TRBJ2-6,-,-,TRBV28
TGTGCCAATCTGGGACAGGGGGACACTGAAGCTTTCTTT,CANLGQGDTEAFF,TRBJ1-1,TRBD1,-,TRBV2
TGTGCCAGCAGCCCCCGAATTAGCGGGAACGAGCAGTACTTC,CASSPRISGNEQYF,TRBJ2-7,TRBD2,-,TRBV3-1/TRBV3-2
TGTGCCAGCAGTACGGACAGGGGCGATCGTAAAGCTTTCTTT,CASSTDRGDRKAFF,TRBJ1-1,TRBD1,few,TRBV5-4
TGTGCCAGCAGCGTAGGACTAGCGGAAACTTACGAGCAGTACTTC,CASSVGLAETYEQYF,TRBJ2-7,TRBD2,-,TRBV9
TGTGCCAGTAGTCGACTAGCGGGAGGGGAGACCCAGTACTTC,CASSRLAGGETQYF,TRBJ2-5,TRBD2,-,TRBV19
TGTGCCAGCAGGGGTCCCGGGACAGGGGGAAAGGCCTACGAGCAGTACTTC,CASRGPGTGGKAYEQYF,TRBJ2-7,TRBD1,-,TRBV28
TGTGCCAGCAGCTTATCCGGCCCCCAGGGATTCGGCACCGGGGAGCTGTTTTTT,CASSLSGPQGFGTGELFF,TRBJ2-2,-,-,TRBV7-9
TGTGCCAGCAGCCAAGTGGAGAGTTCACCCCTCCACTTT,CASSQVESSPLHF,TRBJ1-6,-,-,TRBV3-1/TRBV3-2
TGTGCCAGCAGCGGACAACGGGGGGAATCGAATGAGCAGTTCTTC,CASSGQRGESNEQFF,TRBJ2-1,TRBD2,-,TRBV9
TGTGCCAGCAGTTACTTAAGACTTCTAAATCAGCCCCAGCATTTT,CASSYLRLLNQPQHF,TRBJ1-5,-,-,TRBV6-2/TRBV6-3
TGTGCCAGCAGCGTAGGTTCAGGGATAACCTACGAGCAGTACTTC,CASSVGSGITYEQYF,TRBJ2-7,-,few,TRBV9
TGCGCCAGCAGCCAAGCTCCCAGGGGGATCTACGAGCAGTACTTC,CASSQAPRGIYEQYF,TRBJ2-7,TRBD1,-,TRBV4-1
TGTGCCAGCAGGGACAGGGGGCTGGTGAACACTGAAGCTTTCTTT,CASRDRGLVNTEAFF,TRBJ1-1,TRBD1,-,TRBV6-5